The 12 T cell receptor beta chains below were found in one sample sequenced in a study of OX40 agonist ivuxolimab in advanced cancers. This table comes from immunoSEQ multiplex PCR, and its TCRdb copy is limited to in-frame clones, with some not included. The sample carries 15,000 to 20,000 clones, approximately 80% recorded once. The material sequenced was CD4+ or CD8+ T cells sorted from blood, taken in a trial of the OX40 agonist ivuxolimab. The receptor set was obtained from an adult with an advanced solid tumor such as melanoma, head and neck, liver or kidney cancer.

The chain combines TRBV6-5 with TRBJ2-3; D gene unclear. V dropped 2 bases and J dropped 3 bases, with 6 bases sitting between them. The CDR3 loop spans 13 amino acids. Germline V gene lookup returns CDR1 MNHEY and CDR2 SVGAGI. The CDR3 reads CASSYEWTDTQYF. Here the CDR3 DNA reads TGTGCCAGCAGTTACGAGTGGACAGATACGCAGTATTTT.

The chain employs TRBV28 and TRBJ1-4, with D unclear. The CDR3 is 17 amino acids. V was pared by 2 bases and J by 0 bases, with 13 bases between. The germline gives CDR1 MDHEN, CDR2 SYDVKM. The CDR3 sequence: CASSLRKAYSTNEKLFF. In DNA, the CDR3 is TGTGCCAGCAGTTTACGGAAGGCATACTCAACTAATGAAAAACTGTTTTTT.

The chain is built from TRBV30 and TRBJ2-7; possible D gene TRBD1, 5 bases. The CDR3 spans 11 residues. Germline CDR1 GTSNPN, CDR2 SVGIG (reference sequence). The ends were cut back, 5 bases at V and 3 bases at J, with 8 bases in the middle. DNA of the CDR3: TGTGCCTGGGACGACAGCTACGAGCAGTACTTC. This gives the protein CAWDDSYEQYF.

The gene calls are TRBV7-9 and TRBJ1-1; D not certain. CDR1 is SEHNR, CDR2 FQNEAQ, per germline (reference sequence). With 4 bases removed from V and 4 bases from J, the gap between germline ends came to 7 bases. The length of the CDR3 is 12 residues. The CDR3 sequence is CASSSFITEAFF. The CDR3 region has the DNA TGTGCCAGCAGCTCCTTTATCACTGAAGCTTTCTTT.

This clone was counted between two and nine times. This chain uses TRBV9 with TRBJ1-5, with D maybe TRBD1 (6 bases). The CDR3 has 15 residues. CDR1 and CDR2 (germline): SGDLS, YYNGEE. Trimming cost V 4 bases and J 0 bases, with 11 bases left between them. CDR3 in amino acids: CASSQGGNSNQPQHF. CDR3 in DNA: TGTGCCAGCAGCCAAGGGGGTAATAGCAATCAGCCCCAGCATTTT.

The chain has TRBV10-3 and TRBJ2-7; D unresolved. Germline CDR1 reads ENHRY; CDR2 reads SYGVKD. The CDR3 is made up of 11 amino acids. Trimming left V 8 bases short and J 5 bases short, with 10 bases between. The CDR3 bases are TGTGCCATCTCTCTCACGGACGAGCAGTACTTC. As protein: CAISLTDEQYF.

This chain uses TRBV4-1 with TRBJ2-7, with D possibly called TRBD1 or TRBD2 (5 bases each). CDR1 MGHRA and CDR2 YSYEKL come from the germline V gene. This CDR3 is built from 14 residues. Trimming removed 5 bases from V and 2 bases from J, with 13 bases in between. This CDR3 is CASSTGTDAYEQYF. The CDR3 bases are TGCGCCAGCAGCACCGGGACGGACGCCTACGAGCAGTACTTC.

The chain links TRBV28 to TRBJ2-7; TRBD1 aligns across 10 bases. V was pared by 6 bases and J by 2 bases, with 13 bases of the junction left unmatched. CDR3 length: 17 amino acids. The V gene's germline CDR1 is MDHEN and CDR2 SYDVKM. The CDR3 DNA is TGTGCCAGCAGCCTCAACCCCGGACAGGGGGTCCCCTACGAGCAGTACTTC. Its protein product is CASSLNPGQGVPYEQYF.

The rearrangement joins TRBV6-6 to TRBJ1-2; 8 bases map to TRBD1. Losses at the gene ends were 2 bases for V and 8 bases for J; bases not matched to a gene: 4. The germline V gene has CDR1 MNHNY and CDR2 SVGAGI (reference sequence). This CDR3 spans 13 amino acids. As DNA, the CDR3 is TGTGCCAGCAGTTACGTGACAGGGGAAGGCTACACCTTC. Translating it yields CASSYVTGEGYTF.

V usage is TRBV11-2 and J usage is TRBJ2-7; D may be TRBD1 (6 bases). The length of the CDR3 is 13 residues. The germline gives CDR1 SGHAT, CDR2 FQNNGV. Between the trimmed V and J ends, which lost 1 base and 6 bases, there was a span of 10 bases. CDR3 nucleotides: TGTGCCAGCAGCTTAGCGGCAGGGGCCGAGCAGTACTTC. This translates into CASSLAAGAEQYF.

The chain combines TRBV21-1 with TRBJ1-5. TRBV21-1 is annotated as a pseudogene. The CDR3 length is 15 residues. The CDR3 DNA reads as TGTGCCAGCAGCTCCCGACACTATAGCAATCAGCCCCAGCATTTT. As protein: CASSSRHYSNQPQHF.

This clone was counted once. In nucleotides, the CDR3 is TGTGCCAGCAGCTTAGGATCCGCGGGAGCAGATACGCAGTATTTT. It encodes CASSLGSAGADTQYF. J is TRBJ2-3 and V is TRBV13; TRBD2 matches at 7 bases. The V gene end was trimmed by 0 bases and the J gene end by 4 bases; junction bases not matched to a gene: 4. CDR3 length: 15 amino acids. Germline lookup yields CDR1 PRHDT and CDR2 FYEKMQ (reference sequence).